Sequencing of this TCR beta chain was carried out in a study of vaccination and CD4 T cells after COVID-19. Study-level information: The stimulus for the cells was overlapping spike peptides derived from SARS-CoV-2, HCoV-NL63, HCoV-OC43 and HCoV-229E.

CD4+ T cells that had been cultured provided DNA sequenced with the Oncomine TCR Beta short-read assay. In TCRdb, the PCR reads were re-called with MiXCR into one record per CDR3 protein. The sample has about 6,300 distinct CDR3 sequences; around two thirds are singletons. The sample's treatment: roughly 11-day PBMC culture with coronavirus spike peptide pools or control peptides (ViraFEST assay). The CDR3 runs 17 residues. The germline V and J ends were trimmed by 5 bases and 1 base, with 20 bases remaining between them. CDR1 and CDR2 from the germline V gene are MNHEY and SMNVEV (reference sequence). As to this clonotype: The antigen is unknown.

This TCR was sampled from a human donor who had recovered from COVID-19. The sample comprised CD4+ T cells from blood, cultured in vitro. The gene calls are TRBV27 and TRBJ1-1, with no clear D. DNA for the CDR3: TGTGCCAGCAGTCGATCAATCTCAGAGGACGGGAACACTGAAGCTTTCTTT. Its translation: CASSRSISEDGNTEAFF.